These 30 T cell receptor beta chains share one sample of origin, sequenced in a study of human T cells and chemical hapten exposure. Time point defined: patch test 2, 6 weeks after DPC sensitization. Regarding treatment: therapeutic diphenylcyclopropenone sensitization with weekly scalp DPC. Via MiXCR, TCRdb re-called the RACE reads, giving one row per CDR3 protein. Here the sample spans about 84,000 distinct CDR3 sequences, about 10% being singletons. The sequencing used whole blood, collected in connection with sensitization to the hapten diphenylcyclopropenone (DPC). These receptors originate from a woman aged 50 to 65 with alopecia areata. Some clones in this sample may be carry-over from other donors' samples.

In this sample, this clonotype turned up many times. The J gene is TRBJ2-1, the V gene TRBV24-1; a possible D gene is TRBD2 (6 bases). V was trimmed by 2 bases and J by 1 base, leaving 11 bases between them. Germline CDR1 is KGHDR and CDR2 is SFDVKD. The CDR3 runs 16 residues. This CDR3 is CATSDSVAESYNEQFF. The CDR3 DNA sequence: TGTGCCACCAGTGATTCCGTAGCGGAATCCTACAATGAGCAGTTCTTC.

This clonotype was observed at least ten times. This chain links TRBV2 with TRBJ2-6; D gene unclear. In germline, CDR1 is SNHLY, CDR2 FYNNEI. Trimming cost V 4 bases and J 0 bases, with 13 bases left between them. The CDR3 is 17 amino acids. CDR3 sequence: CASSGRGSSSGANVLTF. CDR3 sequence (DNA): TGTGCCAGCAGTGGGCGAGGCAGTAGCTCTGGGGCCAACGTCCTGACTTTC. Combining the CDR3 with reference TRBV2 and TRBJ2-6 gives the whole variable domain EPEVTQTPSHQVTQMGQEVILRCVPISNHLYFYWYRQILGQKVEFLVSFYNNEISEKSEIFDDQFSVERPDGSNFTLKIRSTKLEDSAMYFCASSGRGSSSGANVLTFGAGSRLTVL.

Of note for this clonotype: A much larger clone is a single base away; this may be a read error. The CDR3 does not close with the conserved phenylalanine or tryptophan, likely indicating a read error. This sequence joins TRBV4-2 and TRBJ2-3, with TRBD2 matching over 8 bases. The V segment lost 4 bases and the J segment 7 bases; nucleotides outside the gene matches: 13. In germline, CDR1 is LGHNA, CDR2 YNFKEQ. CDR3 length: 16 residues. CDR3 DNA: TGTGCCAGCAGCCCCCGCGGGGGGTCCCCTCCCAATACGCAGTATTAT. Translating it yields CASSPRGGSPPNTQYY.

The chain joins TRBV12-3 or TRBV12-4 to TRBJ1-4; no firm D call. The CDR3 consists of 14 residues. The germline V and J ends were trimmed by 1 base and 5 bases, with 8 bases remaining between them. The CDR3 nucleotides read TGTGCCAGCAGTTTAGGAGTAACCAATGAAAAACTGTTTTTT. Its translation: CASSLGVTNEKLFF.

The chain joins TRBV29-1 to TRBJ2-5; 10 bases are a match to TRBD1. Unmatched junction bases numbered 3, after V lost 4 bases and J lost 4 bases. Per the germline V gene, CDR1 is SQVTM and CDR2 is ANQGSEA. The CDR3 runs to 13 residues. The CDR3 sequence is CSVGQGAGETQYF. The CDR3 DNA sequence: TGCAGCGTTGGACAGGGGGCTGGAGAGACCCAGTACTTC.

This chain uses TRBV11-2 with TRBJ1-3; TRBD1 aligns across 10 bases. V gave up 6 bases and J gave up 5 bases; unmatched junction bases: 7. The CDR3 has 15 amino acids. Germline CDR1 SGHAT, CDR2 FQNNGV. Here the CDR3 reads CASRQPGQGRNTIYF. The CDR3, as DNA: TGTGCCAGCAGGCAGCCGGGACAGGGGAGAAACACCATATATTTT.

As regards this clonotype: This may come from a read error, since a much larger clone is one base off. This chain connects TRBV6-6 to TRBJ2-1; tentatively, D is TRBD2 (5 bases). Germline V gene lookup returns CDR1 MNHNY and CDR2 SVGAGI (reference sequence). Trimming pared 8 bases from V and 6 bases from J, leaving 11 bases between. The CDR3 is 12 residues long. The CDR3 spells CASAGLGNEQFF. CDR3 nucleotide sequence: TGTGCCAGCGCCGGACTGGGCAATGAGCAGTTCTTC.

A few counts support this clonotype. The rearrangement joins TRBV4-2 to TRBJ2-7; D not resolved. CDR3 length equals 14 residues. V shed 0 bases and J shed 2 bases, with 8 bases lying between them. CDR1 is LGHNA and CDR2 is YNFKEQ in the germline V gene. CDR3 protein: CASSQEIRTYEQYF. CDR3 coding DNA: TGTGCCAGCAGCCAAGAAATCAGAACCTACGAGCAGTACTTC.

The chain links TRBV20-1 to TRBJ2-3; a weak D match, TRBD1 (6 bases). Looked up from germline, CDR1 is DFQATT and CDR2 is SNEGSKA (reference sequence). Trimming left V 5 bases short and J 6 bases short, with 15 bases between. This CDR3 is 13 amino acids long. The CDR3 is CSARGQGLDTQYF. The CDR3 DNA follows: TGCAGTGCTCGTGGGCAGGGGTTGGATACGCAGTATTTT.

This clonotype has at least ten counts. The CDR3 DNA sequence: TGTGCCATCAGTGAGTTTGCCTACGAGCAGTACTTC. This sequence encodes CAISEFAYEQYF. This chain links TRBV10-3 with TRBJ2-7; D is unresolved. This CDR3 is 12 amino acids long. The V gene lost 1 base and the J gene lost 2 bases, with 3 bases spanning the gap. Per germline, CDR1 ENHRY and CDR2 SYGVKD.

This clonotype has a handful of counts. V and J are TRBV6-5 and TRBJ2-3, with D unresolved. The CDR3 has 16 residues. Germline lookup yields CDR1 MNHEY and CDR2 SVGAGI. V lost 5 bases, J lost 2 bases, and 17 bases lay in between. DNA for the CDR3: TGTGCCAGCAGTCCCGACTTTTCCCAACCCACAGATACGCAGTATTTT. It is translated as CASSPDFSQPTDTQYF.

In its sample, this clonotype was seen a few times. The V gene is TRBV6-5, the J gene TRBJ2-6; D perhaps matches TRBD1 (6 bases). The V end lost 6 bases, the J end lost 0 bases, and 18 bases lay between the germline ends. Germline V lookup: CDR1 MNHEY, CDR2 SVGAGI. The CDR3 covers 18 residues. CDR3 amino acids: CASSKIGDTRSGANVLTF. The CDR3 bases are TGTGCCAGCAGCAAAATAGGGGACACCCGCTCTGGGGCCAACGTCCTGACTTTC.

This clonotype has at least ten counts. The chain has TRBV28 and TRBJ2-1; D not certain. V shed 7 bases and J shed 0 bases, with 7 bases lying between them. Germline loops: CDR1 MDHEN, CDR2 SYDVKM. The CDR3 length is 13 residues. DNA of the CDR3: TGTGCCAGCACCTTCGGCTCCTACAATGAGCAGTTCTTC. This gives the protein CASTFGSYNEQFF.

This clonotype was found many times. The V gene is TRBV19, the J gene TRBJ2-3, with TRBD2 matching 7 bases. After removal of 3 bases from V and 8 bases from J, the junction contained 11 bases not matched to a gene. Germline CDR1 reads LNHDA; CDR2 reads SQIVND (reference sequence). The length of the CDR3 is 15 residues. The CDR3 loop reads CASSMDGGSVVTQYF. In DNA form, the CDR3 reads TGTGCCAGTAGTATGGACGGCGGGAGTGTCGTTACGCAGTATTTT. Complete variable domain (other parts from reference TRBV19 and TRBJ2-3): DGGITQSPKYLFRKEGQNVTLSCEQNLNHDAMYWYRQDPGQGLRLIYYSQIVNDFQKGDIAEGYSVSREKKESFPLTVTSAQKNPTAFYLCASSMDGGSVVTQYFGPGTRLTVL.

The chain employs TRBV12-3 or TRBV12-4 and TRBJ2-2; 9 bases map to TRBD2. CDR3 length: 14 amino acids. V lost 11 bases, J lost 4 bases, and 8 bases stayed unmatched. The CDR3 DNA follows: TGTGCCGGGAATAGCGGGAGCGTCACCGGGGAGCTGTTTTTT. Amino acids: CAGNSGSVTGELFF.

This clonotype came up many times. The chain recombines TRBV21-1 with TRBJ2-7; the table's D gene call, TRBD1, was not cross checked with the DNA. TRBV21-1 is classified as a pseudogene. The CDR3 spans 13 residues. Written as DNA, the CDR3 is TGTGCCAGCGTCCGGGACCGCCTCTCGAAGCAGTACTTC. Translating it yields CASVRDRLSKQYF.

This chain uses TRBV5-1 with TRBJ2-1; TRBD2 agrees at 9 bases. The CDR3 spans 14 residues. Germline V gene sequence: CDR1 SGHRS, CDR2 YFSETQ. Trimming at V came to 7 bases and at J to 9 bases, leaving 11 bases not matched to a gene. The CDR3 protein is CASGLVAGVGEQFF. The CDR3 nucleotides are TGCGCCAGCGGACTTGTAGCGGGAGTCGGTGAGCAGTTCTTC.

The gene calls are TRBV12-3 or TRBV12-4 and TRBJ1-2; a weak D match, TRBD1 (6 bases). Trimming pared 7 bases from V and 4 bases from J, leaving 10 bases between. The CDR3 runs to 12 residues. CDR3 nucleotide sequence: TGTGCCAGCACCGGGGGCGGCTATGGCTACACCTTC. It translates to CASTGGGYGYTF.

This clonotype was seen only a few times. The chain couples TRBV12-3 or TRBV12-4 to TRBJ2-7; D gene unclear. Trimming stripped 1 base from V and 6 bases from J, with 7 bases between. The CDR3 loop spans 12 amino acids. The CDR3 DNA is TGTGCCAGCAGTTTAGGGCCCCCCGAGCAGTACTTC. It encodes CASSLGPPEQYF.

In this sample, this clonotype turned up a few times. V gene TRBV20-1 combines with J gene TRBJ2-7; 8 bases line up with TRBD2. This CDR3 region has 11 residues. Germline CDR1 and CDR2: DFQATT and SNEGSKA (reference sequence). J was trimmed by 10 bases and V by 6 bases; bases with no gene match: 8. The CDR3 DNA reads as TGCAGTGCAATCCTTAGCGGGGCACAGTACTTC. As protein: CSAILSGAQYF.

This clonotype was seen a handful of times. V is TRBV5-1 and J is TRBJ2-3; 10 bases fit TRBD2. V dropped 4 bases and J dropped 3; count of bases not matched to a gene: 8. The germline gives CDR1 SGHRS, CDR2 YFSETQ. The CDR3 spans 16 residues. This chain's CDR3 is CASSTWTSGTTDTQYF. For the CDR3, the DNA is TGCGCCAGCAGCACCTGGACTAGCGGAACAACAGATACGCAGTATTTT.

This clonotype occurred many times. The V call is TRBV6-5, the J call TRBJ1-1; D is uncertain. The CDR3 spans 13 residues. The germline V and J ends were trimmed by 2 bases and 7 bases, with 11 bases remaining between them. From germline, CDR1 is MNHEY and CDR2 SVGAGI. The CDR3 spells CASSYEWGDEAFF. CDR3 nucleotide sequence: TGTGCCAGCAGTTACGAATGGGGAGATGAAGCTTTCTTT.

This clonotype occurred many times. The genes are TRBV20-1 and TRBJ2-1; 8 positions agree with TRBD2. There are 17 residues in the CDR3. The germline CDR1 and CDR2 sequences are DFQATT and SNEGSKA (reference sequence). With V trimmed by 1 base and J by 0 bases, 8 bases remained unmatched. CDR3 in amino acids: CSARVGRVLSSYNEQFF. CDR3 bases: TGCAGTGCTAGAGTCGGGAGGGTCTTGAGCTCCTACAATGAGCAGTTCTTC.

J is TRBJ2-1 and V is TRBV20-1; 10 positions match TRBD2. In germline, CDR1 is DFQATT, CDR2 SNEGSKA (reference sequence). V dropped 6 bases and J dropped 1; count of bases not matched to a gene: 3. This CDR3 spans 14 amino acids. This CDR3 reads CSALAGVSYNEQFF. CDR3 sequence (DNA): TGCAGTGCCCTAGCGGGAGTATCCTACAATGAGCAGTTCTTC.

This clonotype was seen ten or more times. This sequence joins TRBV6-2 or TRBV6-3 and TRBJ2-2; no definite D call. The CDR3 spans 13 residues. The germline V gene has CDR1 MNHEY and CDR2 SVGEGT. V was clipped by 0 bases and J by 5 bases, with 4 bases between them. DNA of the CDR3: TGTGCCAGCAGTTACTCAGGTACCGGGGAGCTGTTTTTT. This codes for CASSYSGTGELFF.

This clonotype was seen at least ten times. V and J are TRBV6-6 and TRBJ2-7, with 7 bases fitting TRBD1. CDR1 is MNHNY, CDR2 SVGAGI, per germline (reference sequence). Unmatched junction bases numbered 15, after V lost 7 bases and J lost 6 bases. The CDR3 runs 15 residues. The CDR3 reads CASTRMDRTPSEQYF. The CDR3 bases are TGTGCCAGCACCAGGATGGACAGGACTCCTAGCGAGCAGTACTTC.

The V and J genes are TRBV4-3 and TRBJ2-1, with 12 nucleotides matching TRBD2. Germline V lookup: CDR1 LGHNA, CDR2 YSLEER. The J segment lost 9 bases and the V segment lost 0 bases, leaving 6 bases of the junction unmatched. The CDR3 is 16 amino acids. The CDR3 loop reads CASSQDATSGSREQFF. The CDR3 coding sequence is TGCGCCAGCAGCCAAGACGCGACTAGCGGGAGCCGTGAGCAGTTCTTC.

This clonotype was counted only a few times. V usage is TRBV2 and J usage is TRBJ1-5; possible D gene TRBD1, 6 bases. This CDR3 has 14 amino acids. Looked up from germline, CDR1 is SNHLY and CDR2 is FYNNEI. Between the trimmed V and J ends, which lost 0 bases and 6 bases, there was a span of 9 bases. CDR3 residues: CASSEARGAQPQHF. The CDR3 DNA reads TGTGCCAGCAGTGAAGCGAGGGGGGCTCAGCCCCAGCATTTT.

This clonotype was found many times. The CDR3, as DNA: TGTGCCAGTACCCAGGACAGGGGACGCAATCAGCCCCAGCATTTT. The encoded protein is CASTQDRGRNQPQHF. The chain links TRBV19 to TRBJ1-5; TRBD1 agrees at 9 bases. With V trimmed by 7 bases and J by 2 bases, 6 bases remained unmatched. The CDR3 runs 15 residues. Per germline, CDR1 LNHDA and CDR2 SQIVND (reference sequence).

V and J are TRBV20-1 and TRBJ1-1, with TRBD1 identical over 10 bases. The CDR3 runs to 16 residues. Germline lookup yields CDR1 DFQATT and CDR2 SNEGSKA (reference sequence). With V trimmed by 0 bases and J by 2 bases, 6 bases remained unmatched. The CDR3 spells CSARDRQGAINTEAFF. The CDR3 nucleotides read TGCAGTGCTAGAGACCGACAGGGGGCCATAAACACTGAAGCTTTCTTT.